This T cell receptor (beta chain) was recovered during a study of identical twins. TCRdb passed the 5' RACE reads through MiXCR, listing each CDR3 protein once. The sample comprises 1.5 million or so distinct CDR3 sequences, roughly a third of which are singletons, and more than 0.25% rests with the top ten. The sequenced sample was cord blood. This receptor was identified in a newborn girl in good health.

CDR3 bases: TGCAGCGCTAATGACAGGGATTCGGACACCGGGGAGCTGTTTTTT. Its protein product is CSANDRDSDTGELFF. The chain uses TRBV29-1 and TRBJ2-2; 7 positions agree with TRBD1. The V gene end was trimmed by 7 bases and the J gene end by 3 bases; junction bases not matched to a gene: 11. The germline V gene has CDR1 SQVTM and CDR2 ANQGSEA. The CDR3 sequence is 15 residues long.